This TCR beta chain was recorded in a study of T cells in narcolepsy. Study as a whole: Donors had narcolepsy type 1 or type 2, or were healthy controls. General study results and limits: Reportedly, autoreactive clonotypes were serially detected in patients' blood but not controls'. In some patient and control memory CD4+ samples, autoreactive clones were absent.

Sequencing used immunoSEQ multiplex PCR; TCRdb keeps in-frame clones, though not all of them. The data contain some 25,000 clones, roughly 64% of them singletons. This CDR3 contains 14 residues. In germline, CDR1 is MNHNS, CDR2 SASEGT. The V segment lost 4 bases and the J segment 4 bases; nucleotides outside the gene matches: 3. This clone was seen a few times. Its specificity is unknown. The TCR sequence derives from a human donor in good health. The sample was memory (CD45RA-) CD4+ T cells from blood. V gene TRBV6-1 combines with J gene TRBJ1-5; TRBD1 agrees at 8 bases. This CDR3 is CASSARQGNQPQHF. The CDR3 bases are TGTGCCAGCAGTGCACGACAGGGGAATCAGCCCCAGCATTTT.